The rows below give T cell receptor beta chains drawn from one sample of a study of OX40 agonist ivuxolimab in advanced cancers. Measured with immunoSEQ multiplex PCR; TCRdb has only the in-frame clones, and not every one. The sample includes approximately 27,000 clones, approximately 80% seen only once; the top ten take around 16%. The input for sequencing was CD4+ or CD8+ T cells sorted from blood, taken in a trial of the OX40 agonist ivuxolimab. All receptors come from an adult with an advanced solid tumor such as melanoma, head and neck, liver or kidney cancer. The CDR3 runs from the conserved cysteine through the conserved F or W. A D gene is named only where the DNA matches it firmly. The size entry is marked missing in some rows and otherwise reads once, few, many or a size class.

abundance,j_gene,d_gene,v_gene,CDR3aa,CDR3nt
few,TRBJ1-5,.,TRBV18,CASSPTESSPQHF,TGTGCCAGCTCCCCGACAGAGAGTAGTCCCCAGCATTTT
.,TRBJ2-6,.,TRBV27,CASSALSGANVLTF,TGTGCCAGCAGTGCCCTCTCTGGGGCCAACGTCCTGACTTTC
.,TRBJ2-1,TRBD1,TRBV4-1,CASSQDLRGRGDNEQFF,TGCGCCAGCAGCCAAGATTTGAGGGGGCGAGGGGACAATGAGCAGTTCTTC
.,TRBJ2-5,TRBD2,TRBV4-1,CASSRGGGYQETQYF,TGCGCCAGCAGTCGTGGCGGGGGGTACCAAGAGACCCAGTACTTC
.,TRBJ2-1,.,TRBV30,CAWSGGVLDEQFF,TGTGCCTGGAGTGGCGGGGTCCTGGATGAGCAGTTCTTC
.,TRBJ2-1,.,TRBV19,CASTVRGRINEQFF,TGTGCCAGTACCGTTAGGGGCAGAATTAATGAGCAGTTCTTC
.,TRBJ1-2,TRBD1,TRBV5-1,CASSLGDSRFYGYTF,TGCGCCAGCAGCTTGGGGGACAGCCGGTTCTATGGCTACACCTTC
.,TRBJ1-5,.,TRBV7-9,CASSRDAGNQPQHF,TGTGCCAGCAGCCGGGATGCTGGGAATCAGCCCCAGCATTTT
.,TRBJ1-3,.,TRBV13,CASSPPGGTGNTIYF,TGTGCCAGCAGCCCTCCCGGAGGGACTGGAAACACCATATATTTT
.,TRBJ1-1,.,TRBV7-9,CASSLAPGGAFF,TGTGCCAGCAGCTTAGCGCCCGGGGGAGCTTTCTTT
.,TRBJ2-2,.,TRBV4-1,CASSPSSGPSTGELFF,TGCGCCAGCAGCCCATCCTCGGGACCCTCAACCGGGGAGCTGTTTTTT
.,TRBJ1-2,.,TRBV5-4,CASSSKTASNYGYTF,TGTGCCAGCAGCTCGAAGACAGCTTCTAACTATGGCTACACCTTC
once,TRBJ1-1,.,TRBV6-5,CASSYSRLGGTEAFF,TGTGCCAGCAGTTACTCGCGGCTCGGCGGTACTGAAGCTTTCTTT
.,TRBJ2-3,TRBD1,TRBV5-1,CASSSWTGSADTQYF,TGCGCCAGCAGCTCATGGACAGGGTCAGCAGATACGCAGTATTTT
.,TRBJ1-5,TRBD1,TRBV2,CASSPGQKSNQPQHF,TGTGCCAGCAGCCCGGGACAGAAGAGCAATCAGCCCCAGCATTTT
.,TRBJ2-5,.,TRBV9,CASSVEHGETQYF,TGTGCCAGCAGCGTCGAACATGGGGAGACCCAGTACTTC
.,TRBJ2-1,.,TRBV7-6,CASSFSPSNNEQFF,TGTGCCAGCAGCTTTTCCCCCAGTAACAATGAGCAGTTCTTC
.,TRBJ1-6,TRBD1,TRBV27,CASSPEVTGTNSPLHF,TGTGCCAGCAGTCCGGAAGTGACAGGGACCAATTCACCCCTCCACTTT
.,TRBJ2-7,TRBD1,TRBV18,CASSPSGTGNEQYF,TGTGCCAGCTCACCCTCCGGGACAGGAAACGAGCAGTACTTC
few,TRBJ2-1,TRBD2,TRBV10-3,CAISYSGTSGIYNEQFF,TGTGCCATCAGTTACTCCGGGACTAGCGGCATTTACAATGAGCAGTTCTTC
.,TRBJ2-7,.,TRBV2,CASSEQGWTYEQYF,TGTGCCAGCAGTGAACAGGGCTGGACCTACGAGCAGTACTTC
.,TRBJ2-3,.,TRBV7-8,CASLAGLSADTQYF,TGTGCCAGCCTGGCAGGGTTGAGCGCAGATACGCAGTATTTT
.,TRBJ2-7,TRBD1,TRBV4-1,CASSQAGQGAVSYEQYF,TGCGCCAGCAGCCAAGCCGGACAGGGGGCGGTCTCCTACGAGCAGTACTTC
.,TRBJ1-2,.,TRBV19,CASCDPWNYGYTF,TGTGCCAGCTGTGACCCCTGGAACTATGGCTACACCTTC
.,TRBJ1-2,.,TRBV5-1,CASSPRGHIPNFGYTF,TGCGCCAGCAGCCCCAGGGGCCACATCCCTAATTTTGGCTACACCTTC
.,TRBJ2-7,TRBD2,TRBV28,CATTGGLRTYEQYF,TGTGCCACAACGGGGGGATTGCGGACTTACGAGCAGTACTTC
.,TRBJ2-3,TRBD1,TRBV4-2,CASSGVKLTTGSTDTQYF,TGTGCCAGCAGCGGAGTTAAATTAACGACAGGGAGCACAGATACGCAGTATTTT
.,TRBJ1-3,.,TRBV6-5,CASSKQGAGNTIYF,TGTGCCAGCAGTAAACAGGGTGCTGGAAACACCATATATTTT
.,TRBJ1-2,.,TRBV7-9,CASSPAYYGYTF,TGTGCCAGCAGTCCCGCGTACTATGGCTACACCTTC
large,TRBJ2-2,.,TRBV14,CASSPITGTGELFF,TGTGCCAGCAGCCCGATCACAGGGACCGGGGAGCTGTTTTTT
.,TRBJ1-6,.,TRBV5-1,CASSLYTAGNSPLHF,TGCGCCAGCAGCTTGTATACAGCGGGCAATTCACCCCTCCACTTT
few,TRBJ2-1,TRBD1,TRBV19,CASSPVPGQGGFF,TGTGCCAGTAGTCCCGTCCCGGGACAGGGGGGGTTCTTC
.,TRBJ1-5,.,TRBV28,CASSLSGQVQPQHF,TGTGCCAGCAGTTTATCAGGTCAGGTCCAGCCCCAGCATTTT
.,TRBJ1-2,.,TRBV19,CASSIDRTAYYGYTF,TGTGCCAGTAGTATAGATCGAACAGCCTACTATGGCTACACCTTC
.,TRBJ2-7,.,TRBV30,CAWSLQRSLYEQYF,TGTGCCTGGAGCCTCCAGAGGTCCCTCTACGAGCAGTACTTC
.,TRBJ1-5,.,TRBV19,CASSTTPGQPQHF,TGTGCCAGTAGTACGACCCCAGGTCAGCCCCAGCATTTT
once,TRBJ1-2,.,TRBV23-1,CAIGENYGYTF,TGCGCCATTGGGGAAAACTATGGCTACACCTTC
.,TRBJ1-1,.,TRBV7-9,CASSFIGDTEAFF,TGTGCCAGCAGCTTTATAGGCGACACTGAAGCTTTCTTT
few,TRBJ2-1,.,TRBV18,CASSLSDTYNEQFF,TGTGCCAGCTCACTGAGCGATACCTACAATGAGCAGTTCTTC
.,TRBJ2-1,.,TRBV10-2,CASSAGPEQFF,TGCGCCAGCAGTGCGGGACCGGAGCAGTTCTTC
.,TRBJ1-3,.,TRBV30,CAWSEVFGNTIYF,TGTGCCTGGAGTGAGGTGTTTGGAAACACCATATATTTT